The 9 T cell receptor beta chains given below trace back to one sample, sequenced in a study of T cell changes during pregnancy in multiple sclerosis. Measured with immunoSEQ multiplex PCR; TCRdb has only the in-frame clones, and not every one. The table has tens of thousands of clones, 86% seen once; the top ten hold 8%. The specimen comprised CD8+ T cells from peripheral blood mononuclear cells, sampled in the first trimester of pregnancy. These receptor sequences come from a female donor in good health, enrolled as a control in a pregnancy study.

V and J are TRBV7-9 and TRBJ2-7; no clear D. Germline V CDR1 and CDR2: SEHNR, FQNEAQ (reference sequence). The CDR3 contains 12 residues. Trimming removed 1 base from V and 3 bases from J, with 4 bases in between. CDR3 residues: CASSLGSYEQYF. For the CDR3, the DNA is TGTGCCAGCAGCTTAGGGAGCTACGAGCAGTACTTC.

This rearrangement joins TRBV19 to TRBJ2-3; D gene unclear. The ends were cut back, 7 bases at V and 6 bases at J, with 8 bases in the middle. Germline CDR1 and CDR2: LNHDA and SQIVND (reference sequence). This CDR3 is 11 amino acids long. CDR3 region: CASILGDTQYF. DNA of the CDR3: TGTGCCAGTATCCTCGGGGATACGCAGTATTTT.

On this clone itself: One junction end does not reproduce the germline sequence, and a read error may be involved. The V and J genes are TRBV7-9 and TRBJ1-2; D is unclear. Germline CDR1 is SEHNR and CDR2 is FQNEAQ (reference sequence). The CDR3 has 10 residues. CDR3 DNA sequence: TGTGCCAGCAGCCCTCCGGACTTTCGCTTC. Amino acid sequence: CASSPPDFRF.

The chain is built from TRBV14 and TRBJ2-1, with D possibly being TRBD1 (6 bases). Looked up from germline, CDR1 is SGHDN and CDR2 is FVKESK. This CDR3 region has 15 residues. V gave up 0 bases and J gave up 4 bases, with 10 bases separating them. The CDR3 sequence is CASSQDEGVYNEQFF. In nucleotides, the CDR3 is TGTGCCAGCAGCCAAGATGAGGGGGTGTACAATGAGCAGTTCTTC.

CDR3 protein: CASSANRVWVGYEQYF. The CDR3 bases are TGTGCCAGCAGTGCTAACAGGGTATGGGTGGGCTACGAGCAGTACTTC. The chain combines TRBV28 with TRBJ2-7; weak D call: TRBD1 (6 bases). The CDR3 totals 16 residues. V was trimmed by 5 bases and J by 3 bases, leaving 20 bases between them. Germline V lookup: CDR1 MDHEN, CDR2 SYDVKM. Full variable domain (missing parts from reference TRBV28 and TRBJ2-7): DVKVTQSSRYLVKRTGEKVFLECVQDMDHENMFWYRQDPGLGLRLIYFSYDVKMKEKGDIPEGYSVSREKKERFSLILESASTNQTSMYLCASSANRVWVGYEQYFGPGTRLTVT.

With respect to this clone: The sample contains more than one DNA sequence encoding this CDR3. The chain recombines TRBV11-3 with TRBJ2-7; a possible D gene is TRBD2 (6 bases). Looked up from germline, CDR1 is SGHNT and CDR2 is YENEEA. Trimming left V 5 bases short and J 1 base short, with 9 bases between. The CDR3 runs to 13 residues. CDR3 protein: CASSPGGSYEQYF. CDR3 DNA: TGTGCCAGCAGCCCTGGGGGGTCCTACGAGCAGTACTTC.

This chain links TRBV7-9 with TRBJ2-7; 7 bases agree with TRBD1. Germline values: CDR1 SEHNR, CDR2 FQNEAQ (reference sequence). V was clipped by 5 bases and J by 4 bases; unmatched bases: 8. The length of the CDR3 is 14 residues. The chain's CDR3 is CASSPRKGAYEQYF. CDR3 in DNA: TGTGCCAGCAGCCCCCGTAAGGGGGCTTACGAGCAGTACTTC.

This clone has only one observation. The chain links TRBV28 to TRBJ2-1; TRBD2 agrees at 15 bases. The CDR3 extends over 15 amino acids. Germline CDR1 and CDR2: MDHEN and SYDVKM. The junction had 6 bases not matched to a gene; V was cut back by 2 bases and J by 13 bases. The CDR3 sequence is CASSLGGLAGGEQFF. In nucleotides, the CDR3 is TGTGCCAGCAGTTTAGGGGGACTAGCGGGGGGTGAACAGTTCTTC.

This rearrangement joins TRBV9 to TRBJ1-2; D gene unclear. Deletions cut 4 bases from V and 0 bases from J, with 7 bases between. This CDR3 is built from 13 residues. Germline lookup yields CDR1 SGDLS and CDR2 YYNGEE. The CDR3 region has the DNA TGTGCCAGCAGCTCCTTTCCTAACTATGGCTACACCTTC. Its translation is CASSSFPNYGYTF.